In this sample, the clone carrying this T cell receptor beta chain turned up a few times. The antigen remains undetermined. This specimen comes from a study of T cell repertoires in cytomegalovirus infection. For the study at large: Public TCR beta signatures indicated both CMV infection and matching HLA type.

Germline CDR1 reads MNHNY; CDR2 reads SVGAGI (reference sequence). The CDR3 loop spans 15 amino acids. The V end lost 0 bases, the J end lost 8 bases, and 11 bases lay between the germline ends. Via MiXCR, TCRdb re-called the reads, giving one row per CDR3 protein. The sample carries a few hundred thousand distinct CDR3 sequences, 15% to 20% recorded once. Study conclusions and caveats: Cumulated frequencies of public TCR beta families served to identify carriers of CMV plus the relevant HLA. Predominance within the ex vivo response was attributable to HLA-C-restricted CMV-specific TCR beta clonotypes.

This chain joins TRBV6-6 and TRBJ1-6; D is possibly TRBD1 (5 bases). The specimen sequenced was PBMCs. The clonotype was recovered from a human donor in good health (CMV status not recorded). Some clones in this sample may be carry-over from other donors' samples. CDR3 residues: CASSYSSQADSPLHF. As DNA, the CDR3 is TGTGCCAGCAGTTACTCGTCACAGGCTGATTCACCCCTCCACTTT.